These 14 T cell receptor beta chains were sequenced from one sample in a study of shared clonotypes between healthy human individuals. TCRdb's table, derived via immunoSEQ multiplex PCR, lists solely in-frame clones and lacks some. The table lists 150,000 to 200,000 clones, 90% to 95% of them singletons. Sequenced: naive CD4+ T cells sorted from blood. Subset in this sample: CD45RA+ positively selected. The source is a woman in her 30s in good health.

The V and J genes are TRBV27 and TRBJ1-6; no clear D gene. The germline V and J ends were trimmed by 3 bases and 6 bases, with 12 bases remaining between them. The CDR3 consists of 15 residues. Germline CDR1 is MNHEY and CDR2 is SMNVEV (reference sequence). The CDR3 loop is CASSFAVTSNSPLHF. Written as DNA, the CDR3 is TGTGCCAGCAGTTTTGCGGTAACCAGTAATTCACCCCTCCACTTT.

The gene calls are TRBV5-4 and TRBJ1-2; 7 nucleotides align to TRBD1. Per the germline V gene, CDR1 is SGHNT and CDR2 is YYREEE (reference sequence). The CDR3 is made up of 15 amino acids. V gave up 4 bases and J gave up 1 base; unmatched junction bases: 7. In nucleotides, the CDR3 is TGTGCCAGCAGCCAGGGGACAGCTGGTAACTATGGCTACACCTTC. It is translated as CASSQGTAGNYGYTF.

The CDR3 spells CASSVAGLGYNEQFF. The CDR3 nucleotides read TGTGCCAGCAGTGTGGCCGGGCTGGGGTACAATGAGCAGTTCTTC. The rearrangement uses TRBV2 and TRBJ2-1, with no clear D. From germline, CDR1 is SNHLY and CDR2 FYNNEI. V was cut by 4 bases and J by 4 bases, with 14 bases left in between. CDR3 size: 15 residues.

This chain joins TRBV28 and TRBJ1-2; D remains unclear. Trimming stripped 3 bases from V and 6 bases from J, with 11 bases between. The CDR3 length is 13 residues. Germline V lookup: CDR1 MDHEN, CDR2 SYDVKM. The CDR3, as DNA: TGTGCCAGCAGTTTGGCCAGACCAAATGGCTACACCTTC. This sequence encodes CASSLARPNGYTF.

This rearrangement joins TRBV25-1 to TRBJ2-2; D unresolved. V lost 7 bases and J lost 1, with 7 bases in between. Germline CDR1 and CDR2: MGHDK and SYGVNS. The CDR3 runs to 13 residues. As DNA, the CDR3 is TGTGCCAGCACCCACATGAACACCGGGGAGCTGTTTTTT. Translating it yields CASTHMNTGELFF. Combining the CDR3 with reference TRBV25-1 and TRBJ2-2 gives the whole variable domain EADIYQTPRYLVIGTGKKITLECSQTMGHDKMYWYQQDPGMELHLIHYSYGVNSTEKGDLSSESTVSRIRTEHFPLTLESARPSHTSQYLCASTHMNTGELFFGEGSRLTVL.

CDR3: CASSRVVNTEAFF. As DNA, the CDR3 is TGTGCCAGCTCACGGGTGGTGAACACTGAAGCTTTCTTT. The chain links TRBV18 to TRBJ1-1, with D hard to call. V was clipped by 4 bases and J by 0 bases, with 6 bases between them. Per germline, CDR1 KGHSH and CDR2 LQKENI. This CDR3 is built from 13 residues. Filled out from reference TRBV18 and TRBJ1-1, the complete variable domain reads NAGVMQNPRHLVRRRGQEARLRCSPMKGHSHVYWYRQLPEEGLKFMVYLQKENIIDESGMPKERFSAEFPKEGPSILRIQQVVRGDSAAYFCASSRVVNTEAFFGQGTRLTVV.

The chain carries TRBV5-4 and TRBJ1-2, with TRBD1 matching 10 bases. The V gene's germline CDR1 is SGHNT and CDR2 YYREEE (reference sequence). The CDR3 runs to 16 residues. Losses at the gene ends were 1 base for V and 4 bases for J; bases not matched to a gene: 7. The CDR3 DNA sequence: TGTGCCAGCAGCTTGAGACGGGACAGGGGAGGCTATGGCTACACCTTC. This gives the protein CASSLRRDRGGYGYTF. The full variable domain, its missing parts supplied by reference TRBV5-4 and TRBJ1-2, is ETGVTQSPTHLIKTRGQQVTLRCSSQSGHNTVSWYQQALGQGPQFIFQYYREEENGRGNFPPRFSGLQFPNYSSELNVNALELDDSALYLCASSLRRDRGGYGYTFGSGTRLTVV.

This clone has a handful of counts. The chain recombines TRBV6-1 with TRBJ2-7; TRBD1 matches at 9 bases. J gave up 5 bases and V 5 bases, and 7 bases lay outside the gene matches. CDR1 and CDR2 from the germline V gene are MNHNS and SASEGT. CDR3 length: 14 amino acids. The CDR3 nucleotides read TGTGCCAGCAGTAGGGGACAGGGTATGGACGAGCAGTACTTC. Translating gives CASSRGQGMDEQYF.

This sequence joins TRBV18 and TRBJ2-2; D gene uncertain. The CDR3 length is 14 residues. Germline lookup yields CDR1 KGHSH and CDR2 LQKENI. V gave up 5 bases and J gave up 9 bases, with 16 bases separating them. CDR3 sequence reads: CASSSPSRPRELFF. In DNA form, the CDR3 reads TGTGCCAGCTCATCCCCTTCGAGGCCCAGGGAGCTGTTTTTT. The full variable domain, its missing parts supplied by reference TRBV18 and TRBJ2-2, is NAGVMQNPRHLVRRRGQEARLRCSPMKGHSHVYWYRQLPEEGLKFMVYLQKENIIDESGMPKERFSAEFPKEGPSILRIQQVVRGDSAAYFCASSSPSRPRELFFGEGSRLTVL.

The chain links TRBV5-4 to TRBJ2-3; 8 positions agree with TRBD2. Trimming removed 2 bases from V and 5 bases from J; junction bases left unmatched: 10. CDR1 is SGHNT and CDR2 is YYREEE in the germline V gene (reference sequence). There are 16 residues in the CDR3. This CDR3 reads CASSFYTGGPLDTQYF. The CDR3 DNA reads as TGTGCCAGCAGCTTTTACACGGGAGGGCCGCTAGATACGCAGTATTTT.

This clone was detected once. The J gene is TRBJ1-1, the V gene TRBV30; unclear D gene. V was clipped by 0 bases and J by 4 bases, with 12 bases between them. CDR1 and CDR2 from the germline V gene are GTSNPN and SVGIG (reference sequence). CDR3 length: 14 amino acids. In DNA form, the CDR3 reads TGTGCCTGGAGTGTCTTTCGGGGAACCACTGAAGCTTTCTTT. It yields the protein CAWSVFRGTTEAFF.

The rearrangement joins TRBV5-6 to TRBJ1-4; 7 positions agree with TRBD1. The CDR3 totals 16 residues. The V gene end was trimmed by 8 bases and the J gene end by 5 bases; junction bases not matched to a gene: 15. The germline CDR1 and CDR2 sequences are SGHDT and YYEEEE. The CDR3 coding sequence is TGTGCCAGTACGAGGAATGGGGACAGCTTAAATGAAAAACTGTTTTTT. Protein: CASTRNGDSLNEKLFF.

Written as DNA, the CDR3 is TGTGCCAGCAGCTTGGTTCAGGCGTTGGGATCCTACTACGAGCAGTACTTC. It yields the protein CASSLVQALGSYYEQYF. The V and J genes are TRBV5-8 and TRBJ2-7; D is unclear. The germline gives CDR1 SGHTS, CDR2 YDEGEE. Trimming took off 0 bases at V and 3 bases at J, with 19 bases between the two ends. CDR3 size: 17 residues.

The gene calls are TRBV15 and TRBJ2-2; 15 positions agree with TRBD2. V shed 0 bases and J 2 bases; nucleotides not matched to a gene: 4. Germline assignment: CDR1 LNHNV and CDR2 YYDKDF (reference sequence). The CDR3 spans 19 residues. CDR3 sequence (DNA): TGTGCCACCAGCAGAGATCCGGGACTAGCGGGAGGAAACACCGGGGAGCTGTTTTTT. It yields the protein CATSRDPGLAGGNTGELFF. Variable domain in full (rest from reference TRBV15 and TRBJ2-2): DAMVIQNPRYQVTQFGKPVTLSCSQTLNHNVMYWYQQKSSQAPKLLFHYYDKDFNNEADTPDNFQSRRPNTSFCFLDIRSPGLGDTAMYLCATSRDPGLAGGNTGELFFGEGSRLTVL.